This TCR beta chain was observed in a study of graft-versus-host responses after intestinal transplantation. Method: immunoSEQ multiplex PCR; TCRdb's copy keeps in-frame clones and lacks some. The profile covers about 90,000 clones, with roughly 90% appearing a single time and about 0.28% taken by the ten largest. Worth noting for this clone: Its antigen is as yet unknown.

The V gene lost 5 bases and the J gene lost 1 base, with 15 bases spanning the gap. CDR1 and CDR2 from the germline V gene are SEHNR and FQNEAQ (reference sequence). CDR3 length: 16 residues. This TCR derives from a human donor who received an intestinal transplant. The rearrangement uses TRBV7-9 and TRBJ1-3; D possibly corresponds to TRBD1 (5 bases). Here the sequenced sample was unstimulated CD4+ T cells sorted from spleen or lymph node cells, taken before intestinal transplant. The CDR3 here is CASSVRQWESGNTIYF. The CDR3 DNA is TGTGCCAGCAGCGTTCGACAGTGGGAGTCTGGAAACACCATATATTTT.